A single sample gave rise to the 9 T cell receptor beta chains below, sequenced in a study of shared clonotypes between healthy human individuals. The assay was immunoSEQ multiplex PCR, and TCRdb's table has in-frame clones only and misses some. The table has a few million clones, nearly 97% seen once; the top ten hold more than 0.1%. The sample comprised naive CD4+ T cells sorted from blood. Documented subset: CD45RA+ positively selected. The receptors originated from a man between 18 and 29 years old in good health.

The chain links TRBV10-3 to TRBJ1-5; no firm D call. Germline V gene sequence: CDR1 ENHRY, CDR2 SYGVKD. V lost 4 bases to trimming and J lost 2 bases, with 9 bases between them. This CDR3 is built from 14 residues. CDR3 nucleotide sequence: TGTGCCATCAGTGGACAAATGGGCAATCAGCCCCAGCATTTT. Its translation: CAISGQMGNQPQHF.

The V and J genes are TRBV5-6 and TRBJ1-2; 7 positions match TRBD1. With 0 bases clipped from V and 0 bases from J, the junction kept 5 bases outside the gene matches. The CDR3 is made up of 16 amino acids. The V gene's germline CDR1 is SGHDT and CDR2 YYEEEE. The CDR3 bases are TGTGCCAGCAGCTTGGCCGACAGGGCGGCTAACTATGGCTACACCTTC. Its translation: CASSLADRAANYGYTF.

This chain joins TRBV30 and TRBJ1-1, with D unresolved. This CDR3 contains 11 residues. CDR1 and CDR2 (germline): GTSNPN, SVGIG (reference sequence). The CDR3 here is CAGEGNTEAFF. Here the CDR3 DNA reads TGTGCTGGCGAGGGGAACACTGAAGCTTTCTTT.

The chain couples TRBV7-9 to TRBJ2-7; possibly TRBD1 for D (6 bases). The CDR3 has 14 residues. Germline CDR1 is SEHNR and CDR2 is FQNEAQ (reference sequence). The germline V and J ends were trimmed by 1 base and 3 bases, with 10 bases remaining between them. The CDR3 spells CASSLVGQFYEQYF. The CDR3 DNA sequence: TGTGCCAGCAGCTTAGTAGGACAGTTCTACGAGCAGTACTTC.

Worth noting for this clone: Different DNA sequences within this sample yield the same CDR3. The chain employs TRBV30 and TRBJ1-5; 11 bases line up with TRBD1. Germline V CDR1 and CDR2: GTSNPN, SVGIG (reference sequence). The CDR3 totals 13 residues. V gave up 3 bases and J gave up 6 bases; unmatched junction bases: 1. This CDR3 reads CAWRGQGGQPQHF. The CDR3 region has the DNA TGTGCCTGGAGGGGACAGGGGGGTCAGCCCCAGCATTTT.

The rearrangement uses TRBV12-5 and TRBJ2-3; D is undetermined. Germline CDR1 LGHNT, CDR2 FRNRAP. Between the trimmed V and J ends, which lost 0 bases and 6 bases, there was a span of 22 bases. The CDR3 contains 18 residues. CDR3 residues: CASGLVQKARSSADTQYF. The CDR3 coding sequence is TGTGCTAGTGGTTTGGTACAGAAGGCCAGGTCTTCCGCGGATACGCAGTATTTT.

The rearrangement joins TRBV5-1 to TRBJ1-1; D ambiguous. Germline lookup yields CDR1 SGHRS and CDR2 YFSETQ. Trimming pared 1 base from V and 3 bases from J, leaving 7 bases between. This CDR3 is 13 amino acids long. The CDR3 spells CASSLYSDTEAFF. CDR3 nucleotides: TGCGCCAGCAGCTTGTATTCCGACACTGAAGCTTTCTTT.

The chain uses TRBV30 and TRBJ2-1; D ambiguous. The V and J ends lost 7 bases and 8 bases respectively, with 18 bases between them. CDR1 and CDR2 from the germline V gene are GTSNPN and SVGIG (reference sequence). This CDR3 contains 13 residues. Here the CDR3 reads CALGVQKIDEQFF. CDR3 in DNA: TGTGCCTTGGGCGTCCAGAAGATCGATGAGCAGTTCTTC.

The rearrangement joins TRBV11-2 to TRBJ2-2; D is ambiguous. Trimming shortened V by 2 bases and J by 4 bases, and 11 bases separated the two germline ends. Germline V lookup: CDR1 SGHAT, CDR2 FQNNGV. The CDR3 loop spans 15 amino acids. This CDR3 is CASSLSLLATGELFF. CDR3 DNA sequence: TGTGCCAGCAGCTTAAGCCTACTGGCCACCGGGGAGCTGTTTTTT.